These T cell receptor beta chains were read from a single sample in a study of blood T cells in healthy people across ages. Each CDR3 protein gets one entry after TCRdb re-called the 5' RACE reads with MiXCR. The sample records around 1,000,000 distinct CDR3 sequences, roughly two fifths being singletons. Sequences were obtained from blood. The receptors stem from a man between 18 and 29 years old in good health. The CDR3 runs from the conserved cysteine through the conserved F or W. Fields, in order: V gene, J gene, D gene, CDR3 length, clone size, CDR3 DNA, CDR3 protein. D genes are given only for firm matches. Rows give clone size only sometimes, using once, few, many, or a class for an expanded clone.

>TRBV4-3|TRBJ1-2|TRBD1|18|few
TGCGCCAGCAGCCAGAACCAGGGGGTACCAAACGCTAACTATGGCTACACCTTC
CASSQNQGVPNANYGYTF
>TRBV20-1|TRBJ1-1|-|12|once
TGCAGTGCTAGAGGACCCGGCAGGGAAGCTTTCTTT
CSARGPGREAFF
>TRBV29-1|TRBJ1-1|-|14|-
TGCAGCGTTGTACCCCTGGCAGGGGTCACTGAAGCTTTCTTT
CSVVPLAGVTEAFF
>TRBV5-1|TRBJ2-1|TRBD2|12|-
TGCGCCAGTGGGACTAGCGGTGATGAGCAGTTCTTC
CASGTSGDEQFF
>TRBV20-1|TRBJ2-7|-|10|few
TGCAGTGCTAGTTCCGCCGAGCAGTACTTC
CSASSAEQYF
>TRBV20-1|TRBJ2-1|-|13|-
TGCAGTGCTCCACCGGGGTCCTACAATGAGCAGTTCTTC
CSAPPGSYNEQFF
>TRBV27|TRBJ2-7|TRBD1|14|few
TGTGCCACCAACTTCCGGGACAGAGCCTACGAGCAGTACTTC
CATNFRDRAYEQYF
>TRBV12-5|TRBJ2-3|-|11|-
TGTGCTAGTGGTCCCCAAGATACGCAGTATTTT
CASGPQDTQYF
>TRBV7-4|TRBJ1-5|-|13|-
TGTGCCAGCAGCTTCTTTATCTATCAGCCCCAGCATTTT
CASSFFIYQPQHF
>TRBV28|TRBJ2-5|-|12|once
TGTGTCAGCAGTTTACCCCGAGAGACCCAGTACTTC
CVSSLPRETQYF
>TRBV9|TRBJ2-1|TRBD2|16|-
TGTGCCAGCAGCGAGCGAGCGGGGGGCTCCGACAATGAGCAGTTCTTC
CASSERAGGSDNEQFF
>TRBV7-9|TRBJ1-4|-|15|-
TGTGCCAGCAGCTTCGGCCTAGACACGAATGAAAAACTGTTTTTT
CASSFGLDTNEKLFF
>TRBV7-2|TRBJ1-1|TRBD1|15|-
TGTGCCAGCACCGCGAGGACAGGTTCGAACACTGAAGCTTTCTTT
CASTARTGSNTEAFF
>TRBV4-1|TRBJ1-1|-|16|-
TGCGCCAGCAGCCAAGTCACAGGTCAGATGAACACTGAAGCTTTCTTT
CASSQVTGQMNTEAFF
>TRBV30|TRBJ2-1|-|12|few
TGTGCTTGGAGTGGAGATTACAATGAGCAGTTCTTC
CAWSGDYNEQFF
>TRBV12-3/TRBV12-4|TRBJ2-1|TRBD2|15|-
TGTGCCAGCACCCTTAGCGGGGGGGCCCACAATGAGCAGTTCTTC
CASTLSGGAHNEQFF
>TRBV13|TRBJ1-2|TRBD1|17|few
TGTGCCAGCAGCCCAGGACTCAACAGGGGGAGTAACTATGGCTACACCTTC
CASSPGLNRGSNYGYTF
>TRBV5-6|TRBJ1-2|TRBD1|13|many
TGTGCCAGCAGTTTCGGACAGGGCTATGGCTACACCTTC
CASSFGQGYGYTF
>TRBV4-3|TRBJ2-3|-|16|-
TGCGCCAGCAGCCCAAGAGGCGACGCAAGACCAGATACGCAGTATTTT
CASSPRGDARPDTQYF
>TRBV6-6|TRBJ1-1|-|13|few
TGTGCCAGCCTCCGAGGGGCCGACACTGAAGCTTTCTTT
CASLRGADTEAFF
>TRBV7-3|TRBJ2-1|-|14|-
TGTGCCAGCAGCCCGGGGGAAGGGAACAATGAGCAGTTCTTC
CASSPGEGNNEQFF
>TRBV4-3|TRBJ2-3|TRBD2|18|-
TGCGCCAGCAGCCAAGATCGGAGCGGGGGGTTTAGCACAGATACGCAGTATTTT
CASSQDRSGGFSTDTQYF
>TRBV6-2/TRBV6-3|TRBJ2-2|TRBD1|16|-
TGTGCCAGCAGTTACCGCACAGGGGTCGACACCGAGGAGCTGTTTTTT
CASSYRTGVDTEELFF
>TRBV27|TRBJ2-3|TRBD2|17|few
TGTGCCAGCAGTTTATCGATACTAGCGGCTAGCACAGATACGCAGTATTTT
CASSLSILAASTDTQYF
>TRBV6-2/TRBV6-3|TRBJ1-5|-|13|-
TGTGCCAGCAGGTCGAACCGAAATCAGCCCCAGCATTTT
CASRSNRNQPQHF
>TRBV7-2|TRBJ2-1|-|16|-
TGTGCCAGCACCATAGGGGGGGCTGGGACTTACAATGAGCAGTTCTTC
CASTIGGAGTYNEQFF
>TRBV6-4|TRBJ2-1|TRBD1|14|-
TGTGCCAGCAGTGACGCCCATGGGGACAGGGTCAAGTTCTTC
CASSDAHGDRVKFF
>TRBV7-2|TRBJ2-1|TRBD2|15|-
TGTGCCGGCAGCCTTAGCGGGGGCCCGAACAATGAGCAGTTCTTC
CAGSLSGGPNNEQFF
>TRBV7-9|TRBJ1-6|-|17|-
TGTGCCAGCAGCAAGGGATCCCTGAGCTCCTATAATTCACCCCTCCACTTT
CASSKGSLSSYNSPLHF
>TRBV4-1|TRBJ1-5|-|15|-
TGCGCCAGCAGCCAAGTGGTTACCCCGACGGCGGCCCAGCATTTT
CASSQVVTPTAAQHF
>TRBV12-3/TRBV12-4|TRBJ2-3|-|15|-
TGTGCCAGCAGCGCCGGGACACTTAGCACAGATACGCAGTATTTT
CASSAGTLSTDTQYF
>TRBV2|TRBJ1-2|-|13|-
TGTGCCAGCAGTCTTACAGGGACTTCAGGCTACACCTTC
CASSLTGTSGYTF
>TRBV29-1|TRBJ1-1|-|13|-
TGCAGCGTTGAAGAGGGGGGGAACGCTGAAGCTTTCTTT
CSVEEGGNAEAFF
>TRBV7-2|TRBJ1-1|TRBD1|14|-
TGTGCCAGCAGCCCACGACAGGGTGAGACTGAAGCTTTCTTT
CASSPRQGETEAFF
>TRBV6-2/TRBV6-3|TRBJ1-1|-|16|-
TGTGCCAGCAGTTACTCATCCGGGGGCCTGAACACTGAAGCTTTCTTT
CASSYSSGGLNTEAFF
>TRBV4-2|TRBJ1-1|-|15|-
TGTGCCAGCAGCCACCCTGTACAAGGGAACACTGAAGCTTTCTTT
CASSHPVQGNTEAFF
>TRBV10-3|TRBJ1-2|TRBD1|15|-
TGTGCCGTCGGACAGGACACCTCGTTTAACTATGGCTACACCTTC
CAVGQDTSFNYGYTF
>TRBV15|TRBJ1-1|-|13|-
TGTGCCACCAGCATTGGGGAGGTCACTGGAGCTTTCTTT
CATSIGEVTGAFF
>TRBV7-3|TRBJ2-5|TRBD2|15|few
TGTGCCGGCAGCTTATCGGGGGGGTACCAAGAGACCCAGTACTTC
CAGSLSGGYQETQYF
>TRBV7-9|TRBJ1-1|TRBD1|15|-
TGTGCCAGCAGCCCTGGGGACAGGGTGTTTACTGAAGCTTTCTTT
CASSPGDRVFTEAFF
>TRBV7-9|TRBJ2-3|TRBD1|13|-
TGTGCCGGCCAACAGGGGGGAACAGATACGCAGTATTTT
CAGQQGGTDTQYF
>TRBV15|TRBJ2-5|-|16|few
TGTGCCACCAGCAGAGATCGAGGGCCGCCTGCCAATGAGCAGTACTTC
CATSRDRGPPANEQYF
>TRBV7-2|TRBJ2-1|TRBD1|14|-
TGTGCCAGCAAGGGACAGGAAACGTACAATGAGCAGTTCTTC
CASKGQETYNEQFF
>TRBV27|TRBJ2-7|TRBD1|16|few
TGTGCCAGCACCACCTTGGCGACAGGGACATTCCACGAGCAGTACTTC
CASTTLATGTFHEQYF
>TRBV7-3|TRBJ2-2|TRBD2|15|-
TGTGCCAGCAGTTTCACTAGCGGGAACACCGGGGAGCTGTTTTTT
CASSFTSGNTGELFF